These 5 T cell receptor beta chains were all obtained from the same sample, sequenced in a study of T-cell reconstitution after alpha-beta-depleted transplantation in children. General study points: T-cell numbers and diversity, one year after transplant, stemmed largely from T cells that were newly produced.

Unique molecular identifiers were built into the TCRbeta library. In TCRdb, the PCR reads were re-called with MiXCR into one record per CDR3 protein. This sample yields about 300,000 distinct CDR3 sequences, of which over 7% are seen a single time; about 8.2% belongs to the top ten. Their antigens remain unidentified. The sequencing here drew on peripheral blood, taken 360 days after TCRalphabeta/CD19-depleted stem cell transplant. The receptors here all came from a female patient younger than 10 who had a stem cell transplant for Fanconi anemia, so the T cells may come from the graft donor.

This clonotype was detected many times. The chain links TRBV12-3 or TRBV12-4 to TRBJ2-3, with 8 nucleotides matching TRBD1. This CDR3 contains 14 residues. With 6 bases clipped from V and 4 bases from J, the junction kept 6 bases outside the gene matches. The CDR3 reads CASRPTGVPDTQYF. In DNA form, the CDR3 reads TGTGCCAGCAGACCGACAGGGGTCCCAGATACGCAGTATTTT.

This clonotype was seen at least ten times. The J gene is TRBJ2-1, the V gene TRBV25-1; TRBD2 agrees at 10 bases. The CDR3 totals 16 residues. V trimming: 6 bases; J trimming: 3 bases; junction bases outside the gene matches: 8. Germline V gene lookup returns CDR1 MGHDK and CDR2 SYGVNS. In nucleotides, the CDR3 is TGTGCCAGCAGAGCCCCGGGACTAGCGAACTACAATGAGCAGTTCTTC. The encoded protein is CASRAPGLANYNEQFF. The complete variable domain, with remaining parts taken from reference TRBV25-1 and TRBJ2-1, reads EADIYQTPRYLVIGTGKKITLECSQTMGHDKMYWYQQDPGMELHLIHYSYGVNSTEKGDLSSESTVSRIRTEHFPLTLESARPSHTSQYLCASRAPGLANYNEQFFGPGTRLTVL.

This chain connects TRBV6-1 to TRBJ1-5; no definite D call. V dropped 2 bases and J dropped 2 bases, with 4 bases sitting between them. Germline loops: CDR1 MNHNS, CDR2 SASEGT. The CDR3 runs to 13 residues. The CDR3 sequence is CASSENGNQPQHF. CDR3 DNA sequence: TGTGCCAGCAGTGAAAATGGCAATCAGCCCCAGCATTTT.

This clonotype has more than one count but fewer than ten. This rearrangement joins TRBV7-2 to TRBJ2-5; TRBD2 matches 7 bases. The CDR3 is made up of 15 amino acids. Germline values: CDR1 SGHTA, CDR2 FQGNSA. With V trimmed by 3 bases and J by 2 bases, 6 bases remained unmatched. The CDR3: CASSFYRGDQETQYF. The CDR3 nucleotides are TGTGCCAGCAGCTTCTACCGGGGGGATCAAGAGACCCAGTACTTC.

This clonotype has a count of ten or more. The rearrangement links TRBV6-2 or TRBV6-3 to TRBJ1-1; D not certain. The V and J ends lost 5 bases and 7 bases respectively, with 8 bases between them. Germline V lookup: CDR1 MNHEY, CDR2 SVGEGT. This CDR3 is 11 amino acids long. The CDR3 coding sequence is TGTGCCAGCAGTCACGGGTATGAAGCTTTCTTT. Amino acids: CASSHGYEAFF.